These 23 T cell receptor beta chains share one sample of origin, sequenced in a study of blood T cell repertoires in COVID-19. The protocol was immunoSEQ multiplex PCR, while the TCRdb copy is restricted to in-frame clones and leaves out a portion. The data contain 200,000 to 250,000 clones, approximately 82% of them seen just once; the ten biggest clones take up 4.9%. Sequenced material: peripheral blood. All receptors come from a woman older than 75 with active or convalescent COVID-19.

The chain joins TRBV30 to TRBJ2-1, with D perhaps matching TRBD1 (5 bases). This CDR3 is 14 amino acids long. CDR1 is GTSNPN and CDR2 is SVGIG in the germline V gene (reference sequence). V lost 2 bases to trimming and J lost 5 bases, with 13 bases between them. CDR3 in DNA: TGTGCCTGGAGTTCAGGGCCCAACAACAATGAGCAGTTCTTC. Translating gives CAWSSGPNNNEQFF.

The chain carries TRBV19 and TRBJ1-2; D unresolved. Deletions cut 3 bases from V and 4 bases from J, with 9 bases between. This CDR3 comprises 13 residues. Germline CDR1 reads LNHDA; CDR2 reads SQIVND (reference sequence). DNA for the CDR3: TGTGCCAGTAGTATTGACGGGGTCTATGGCTACACCTTC. Translation gives CASSIDGVYGYTF.

The V call is TRBV3-1 (or the pseudogene TRBV3-2), the J call TRBJ1-3; 7 bases line up with TRBD1. The CDR3 is 15 amino acids. CDR1 is LGHDT, CDR2 YNNKEL, per germline (reference sequence). V shed 4 bases and J 2 bases; nucleotides not matched to a gene: 5. DNA for the CDR3: TGTGCCAGCAGCCTTATGACAGGGCCTGGAAACACCATATATTTT. This encodes CASSLMTGPGNTIYF.

The chain recombines TRBV28 with TRBJ1-6; maybe TRBD1 (6 bases). The germline V gene has CDR1 MDHEN and CDR2 SYDVKM. The CDR3 contains 15 residues. Trimming pared 6 bases from V and 8 bases from J, leaving 17 bases between. CDR3 sequence (DNA): TGTGCCAGCAGGAAAGGGGCAGGGGTGGATTCACCCCTCCACTTT. Its translation is CASRKGAGVDSPLHF.

This clone has just a few counts. The chain uses TRBV5-8 and TRBJ2-4; perhaps TRBD2 as D (5 bases). The CDR3 has 16 amino acids. Germline values: CDR1 SGHTS, CDR2 YDEGEE. V was pared by 4 bases and J by 0 bases, with 14 bases between. This chain's CDR3 is CASSIGLPLAKNIQYF. CDR3 sequence (DNA): TGTGCCAGCAGCATAGGACTTCCTCTAGCCAAAAACATTCAGTACTTC.

This clone was recorded only once. V gene TRBV29-1 combines with J gene TRBJ2-5; TRBD1 matches 7 bases. Trimming cost V 4 bases and J 4 bases; bases outside gene matches: 6. Looked up from germline, CDR1 is SQVTM and CDR2 is ANQGSEA. The CDR3 is 13 amino acids. CDR3 in DNA: TGCAGCGTTGTCCTACAGGGGTCAGAGACCCAGTACTTC. It yields the protein CSVVLQGSETQYF.

This chain links TRBV9 with TRBJ1-1, with D possibly TRBD1 on 6 matching bases. Germline CDR1 reads SGDLS; CDR2 reads YYNGEE. Trimming left V 4 bases short and J 1 base short, with 17 bases between. The CDR3 has 16 residues. The CDR3 protein is CASSPQPGHRNTEAFF. DNA for the CDR3: TGTGCCAGCAGCCCCCAACCGGGACACAGGAACACTGAAGCTTTCTTT.

V usage is TRBV28 and J usage is TRBJ2-1, with 7 bases lining up with TRBD2. V shed 7 bases and J 7 bases; nucleotides not matched to a gene: 19. CDR1 and CDR2 from the germline V gene are MDHEN and SYDVKM. The CDR3 is 17 residues long. The CDR3 loop is CASISPTGLAEVNEQFF. DNA for the CDR3: TGTGCCAGCATCTCTCCCACGGGCCTAGCGGAGGTGAATGAGCAGTTCTTC.

This chain uses TRBV5-1 with TRBJ2-5; 10 nucleotides line up with TRBD1. Germline V CDR1 and CDR2: SGHRS, YFSETQ. The CDR3 contains 15 residues. V shed 3 bases and J 5 bases; nucleotides not matched to a gene: 7. Written as DNA, the CDR3 is TGCGCCAGCAGCTCCCGACAGGGGGCGGGGGAGACCCAGTACTTC. As protein: CASSSRQGAGETQYF.

The V gene is TRBV18, the J gene TRBJ1-5; TRBD1 agrees at 9 bases. CDR1 is KGHSH and CDR2 is LQKENI in the germline V gene. Trimming cost V 3 bases and J 7 bases; bases outside gene matches: 10. The CDR3 is 16 residues long. This CDR3 reads CASSPGGTGMGQPQHF. The CDR3 DNA sequence: TGTGCCAGCTCACCGGGGGGGACAGGGATGGGACAGCCCCAGCATTTT.

V and J are TRBV5-1 and TRBJ1-2; TRBD1 matches at 7 bases. There are 15 residues in the CDR3. With 4 bases clipped from V and 5 bases from J, the junction kept 11 bases outside the gene matches. CDR1 is SGHRS and CDR2 is YFSETQ in the germline V gene. The CDR3 DNA reads as TGCGCCAGCAGCCAAGGGACAGCCCAAGGGTATGGCTACACCTTC. This gives the protein CASSQGTAQGYGYTF.

This chain uses TRBV5-5 with TRBJ2-5, with TRBD2 as a possible D gene (6 bases). There are 16 residues in the CDR3. Trimming removed 4 bases at V and 0 bases at J, with 16 bases between. CDR1 is SGHKS, CDR2 YYEKEE, per germline (reference sequence). CDR3 nucleotide sequence: TGTGCCAGCAGCGTCTGGGGGGAGATATACCAAGAGACCCAGTACTTC. It specifies CASSVWGEIYQETQYF.

The rearrangement uses TRBV5-1 and TRBJ1-1, with 8 nucleotides matching TRBD1. This CDR3 comprises 16 residues. Trimming removed 1 base from V and 1 base from J; junction bases left unmatched: 6. Looked up from germline, CDR1 is SGHRS and CDR2 is YFSETQ. The CDR3 region is CASSLYPGQGNTEAFF. The CDR3, as DNA: TGCGCCAGCAGCTTGTACCCCGGACAGGGGAACACTGAAGCTTTCTTT.

The rearrangement joins TRBV6-5 to TRBJ2-3; D might be TRBD2 (5 bases). The CDR3 has 14 residues. CDR1 and CDR2 (germline): MNHEY, SVGAGI. Trimming pared 6 bases from V and 0 bases from J, leaving 10 bases between. For the CDR3, the DNA is TGTGCCAGCAGACGACTACCCAGCACAGATACGCAGTATTTT. It is translated as CASRRLPSTDTQYF.

As regards this clone: Other DNA sequences of this sample code for an identical CDR3. The chain couples TRBV5-1 to TRBJ1-2, with TRBD1 matching over 9 bases. CDR1 and CDR2 (germline): SGHRS, YFSETQ. Trimming cost V 4 bases and J 3 bases; bases outside gene matches: 4. The CDR3 extends over 14 amino acids. CDR3 amino acids: CASSRTGDDYGYTF. DNA for the CDR3: TGCGCCAGCAGCCGGACAGGGGATGACTATGGCTACACCTTC.

This chain connects TRBV19 to TRBJ1-1; 9 bases fit TRBD1. V shed 5 bases, J shed 6 bases, and the junction held 7 bases outside the gene matches. CDR1 is LNHDA and CDR2 is SQIVND in the germline V gene (reference sequence). The length of the CDR3 is 14 residues. The CDR3 nucleotides read TGTGCCAGTAGTTCAGGGACAGGGTTCGCTGAAGCTTTCTTT. Translating gives CASSSGTGFAEAFF.

CDR3 DNA sequence: TGCAGCGCCCTCAGAGGGGCCCGACAGGGAGGAAAGACCCAGTACTTC. Translation gives CSALRGARQGGKTQYF. The rearrangement uses TRBV29-1 and TRBJ2-5, with a possible D match to TRBD1 (7 bases). V was trimmed by 7 bases and J by 6 bases, leaving 27 bases between them. The CDR3 runs 16 residues. CDR1 is SQVTM, CDR2 ANQGSEA, per germline.

The CDR3 region has the DNA TGCGCCAGCAGCTTGATACCAGGCACCAATCAGCCCCAGCATTTT. It encodes CASSLIPGTNQPQHF. The V and J genes are TRBV5-1 and TRBJ1-5; no clear D. The V gene lost 1 base and the J gene lost 3 bases, with 11 bases spanning the gap. Germline V gene sequence: CDR1 SGHRS, CDR2 YFSETQ. CDR3 size: 15 residues.

This chain links TRBV29-1 with TRBJ2-1, with 7 bases identical to TRBD1. Germline CDR1 reads SQVTM; CDR2 reads ANQGSEA. The J segment lost 3 bases and the V segment lost 5 bases, leaving 10 bases of the junction unmatched. The CDR3 spans 15 residues. The CDR3 bases are TGCAGCGTTAGTCCGGGGACAGCCTTCTACAATGAGCAGTTCTTC. Its translation is CSVSPGTAFYNEQFF.

This chain connects TRBV5-1 to TRBJ2-3; 9 bases are a match to TRBD1. Per the germline V gene, CDR1 is SGHRS and CDR2 is YFSETQ. V lost 2 bases to trimming and J lost 3 bases; unmatched junction nucleotides: 1. This CDR3 spans 14 amino acids. The CDR3 is CASSLQGATDTQYF. The CDR3, as DNA: TGCGCCAGCAGCTTACAGGGGGCTACAGATACGCAGTATTTT.

The chain couples TRBV7-9 to TRBJ1-2; the match to TRBD1 covers 11 bases. V trimming: 4 bases; J trimming: 4 bases; junction bases outside the gene matches: 5. Germline values: CDR1 SEHNR, CDR2 FQNEAQ (reference sequence). The CDR3 contains 15 residues. In DNA form, the CDR3 reads TGTGCCAGCAGCTCCCGGACAGGGGGCGCCTATGGCTACACCTTC. Its translation is CASSSRTGGAYGYTF. Looking up the rest from reference TRBV7-9 and TRBJ1-2 gives the full variable domain: DTGVSQNPRHKITKRGQNVTFRCDPISEHNRLYWYRQTLGQGPEFLTYFQNEAQLEKSRLLSDRFSAERPKGSFSTLEIQRTEQGDSAMYLCASSSRTGGAYGYTFGSGTRLTVV.

The count of this clone is one. The chain links TRBV30 to TRBJ1-2; a possible D gene is TRBD1 (5 bases). The CDR3 length is 15 residues. V lost 5 bases to trimming and J lost 3 bases, with 19 bases between them. Germline-derived CDR1 and CDR2 are GTSNPN and SVGIG (reference sequence). CDR3 DNA: TGTGCCTGGTTTCGTCGGGGGATGGAGGACTATGGCTACACCTTC. Translation gives CAWFRRGMEDYGYTF.

The rearrangement joins TRBV21-1 to TRBJ2-7; TRBD1 is the table's D call, not checked against the DNA. TRBV21-1 corresponds to a pseudogene. This CDR3 spans 12 amino acids. This CDR3 reads CARDTGEDEQYF. DNA of the CDR3: TGTGCCAGAGATACAGGGGAGGACGAGCAGTACTTC.